Listed here is a single T cell receptor (beta chain). Its cognate antigen is unknown. These data come from a study of CXCR3-negative and CXCR3-positive naive CD8 T cells. Study information: The study obtained 130 million to 150 million TRB reads, about 1.5 +/- 0.3 million per library. Study observations and caveats: Hydrophobicity of TRB CDR3s was greater in CXCR3-positive naive cells than in CXCR3-negative naive cells.

Researchers prepared the TRB cDNA libraries using 5' RACE with UMI labels. Reprocessing the 5' RACE reads, TCRdb reports a single entry for every CDR3 protein and omits DNA. The sample's table shows some 60,000 distinct CDR3 sequences. From germline, CDR1 is MNHEY and CDR2 SVGAGI. This CDR3 has 15 residues. Researchers reported sorting every CD8+ T cell subset in triplicate, 300,000 or so cells per sort. The V gene is TRBV6-5, the J gene TRBJ2-5; there is no DNA to check the TCRdb D call of TRBD1. Sequencing was carried out using naive CXCR3+ CD8+ T cells from blood. Subset reported: CD45RO-CCR7+CD27+CD95- naive CD8+ T cells expressing CXCR3 (TNR3+). This clonotype was sampled from a human donor in good health. Some clones in this sample may be carry-over from other donors' samples. This CDR3 is CASSSPHGAWETQYF.